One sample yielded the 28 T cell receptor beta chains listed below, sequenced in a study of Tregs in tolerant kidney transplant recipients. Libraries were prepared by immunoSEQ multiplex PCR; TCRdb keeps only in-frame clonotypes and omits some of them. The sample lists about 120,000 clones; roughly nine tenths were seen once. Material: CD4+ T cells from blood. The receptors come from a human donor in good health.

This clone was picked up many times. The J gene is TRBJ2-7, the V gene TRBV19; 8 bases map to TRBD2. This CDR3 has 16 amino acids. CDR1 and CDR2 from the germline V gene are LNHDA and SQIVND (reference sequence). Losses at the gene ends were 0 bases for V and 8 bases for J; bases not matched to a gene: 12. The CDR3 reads CASSIEGLSGMAKQYF. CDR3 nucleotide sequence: TGTGCCAGTAGTATAGAGGGCCTTAGCGGGATGGCAAAGCAGTACTTC.

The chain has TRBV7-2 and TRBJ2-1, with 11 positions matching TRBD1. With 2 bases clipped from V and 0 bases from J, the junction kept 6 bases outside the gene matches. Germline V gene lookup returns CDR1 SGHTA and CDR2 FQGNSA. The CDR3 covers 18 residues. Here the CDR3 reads CASSLRTGGWSSYNEQFF. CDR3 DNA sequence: TGTGCCAGCAGCTTACGGACAGGGGGCTGGAGCTCCTACAATGAGCAGTTCTTC. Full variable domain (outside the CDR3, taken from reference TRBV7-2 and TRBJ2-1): GAGVSQSPSNKVTEKGKDVELRCDPISGHTALYWYRQSLGQGLEFLIYFQGNSAPDKSGLPSDRFSAERTGGSVSTLTIQRTQQEDSAVYLCASSLRTGGWSSYNEQFFGPGTRLTVL.

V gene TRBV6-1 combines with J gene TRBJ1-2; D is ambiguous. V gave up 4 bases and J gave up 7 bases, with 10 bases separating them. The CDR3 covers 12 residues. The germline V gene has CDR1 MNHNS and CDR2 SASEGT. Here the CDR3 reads CASSADKGGYTF. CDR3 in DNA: TGTGCCAGCAGTGCGGATAAAGGTGGCTACACCTTC.

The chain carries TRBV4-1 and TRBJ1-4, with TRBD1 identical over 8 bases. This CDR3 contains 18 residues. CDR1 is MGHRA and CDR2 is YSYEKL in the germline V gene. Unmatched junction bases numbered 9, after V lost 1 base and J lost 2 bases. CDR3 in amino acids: CASSQVWYRGSTNEKLFF. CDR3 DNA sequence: TGCGCCAGCAGCCAAGTTTGGTACAGGGGGTCGACTAATGAAAAACTGTTTTTT.

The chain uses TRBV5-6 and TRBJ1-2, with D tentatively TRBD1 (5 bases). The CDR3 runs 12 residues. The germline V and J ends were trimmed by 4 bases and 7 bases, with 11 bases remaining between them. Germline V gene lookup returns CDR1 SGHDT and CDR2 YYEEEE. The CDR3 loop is CASSVGGTGYTF. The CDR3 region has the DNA TGTGCCAGCAGCGTGGGAGGGACTGGCTACACCTTC.

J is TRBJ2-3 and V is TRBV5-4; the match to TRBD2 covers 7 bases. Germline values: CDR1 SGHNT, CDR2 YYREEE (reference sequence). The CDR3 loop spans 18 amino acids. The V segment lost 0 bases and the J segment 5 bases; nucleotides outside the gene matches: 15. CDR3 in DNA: TGTGCCAGCAGCTTGGGGGGGAATGGGAGGGCCTGGGGAGATACGCAGTATTTT. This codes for CASSLGGNGRAWGDTQYF.

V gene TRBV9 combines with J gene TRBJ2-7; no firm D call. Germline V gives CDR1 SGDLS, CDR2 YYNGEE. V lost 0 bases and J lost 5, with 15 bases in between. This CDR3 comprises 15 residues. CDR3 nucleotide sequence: TGTGCCAGCAGCGTAGGTAGCCCGGATGGTAACGAGCAGTACTTC. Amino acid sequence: CASSVGSPDGNEQYF.

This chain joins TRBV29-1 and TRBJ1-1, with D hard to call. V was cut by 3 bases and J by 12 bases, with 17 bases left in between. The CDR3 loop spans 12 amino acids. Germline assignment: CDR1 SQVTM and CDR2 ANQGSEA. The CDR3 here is CSVEGSGWETFF. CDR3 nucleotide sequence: TGCAGCGTTGAGGGGTCGGGCTGGGAAACTTTCTTT.

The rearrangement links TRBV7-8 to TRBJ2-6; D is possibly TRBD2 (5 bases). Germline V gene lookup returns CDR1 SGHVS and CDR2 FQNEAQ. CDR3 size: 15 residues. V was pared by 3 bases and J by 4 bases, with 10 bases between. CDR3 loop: CASSFPGVGANVLTF. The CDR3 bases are TGTGCCAGCAGCTTCCCCGGGGTAGGGGCCAACGTCCTGACTTTC.

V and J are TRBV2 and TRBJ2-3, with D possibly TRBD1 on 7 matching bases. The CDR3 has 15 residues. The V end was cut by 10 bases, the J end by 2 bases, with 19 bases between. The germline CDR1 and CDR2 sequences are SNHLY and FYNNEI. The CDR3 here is CATSRGAGHTDTQYF. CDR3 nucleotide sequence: TGTGCCACCTCCAGGGGGGCAGGGCACACAGATACGCAGTATTTT. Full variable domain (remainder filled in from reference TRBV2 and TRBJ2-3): EPEVTQTPSHQVTQMGQEVILRCVPISNHLYFYWYRQILGQKVEFLVSFYNNEISEKSEIFDDQFSVERPDGSNFTLKIRSTKLEDSAMYFCATSRGAGHTDTQYFGPGTRLTVL.

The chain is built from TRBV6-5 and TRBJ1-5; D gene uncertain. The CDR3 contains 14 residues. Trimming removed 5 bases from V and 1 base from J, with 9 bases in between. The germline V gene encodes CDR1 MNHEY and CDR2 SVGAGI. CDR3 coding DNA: TGTGCCAGCAGTAACGCGGGGAGCAATCAGCCCCAGCATTTT. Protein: CASSNAGSNQPQHF.

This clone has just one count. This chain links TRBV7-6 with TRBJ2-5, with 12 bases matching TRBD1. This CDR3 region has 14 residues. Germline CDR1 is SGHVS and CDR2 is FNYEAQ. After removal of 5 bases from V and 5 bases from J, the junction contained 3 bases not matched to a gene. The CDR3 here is CASSRDRGLETQYF. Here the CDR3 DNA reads TGTGCCAGCAGCCGGGACAGGGGGCTGGAGACCCAGTACTTC.

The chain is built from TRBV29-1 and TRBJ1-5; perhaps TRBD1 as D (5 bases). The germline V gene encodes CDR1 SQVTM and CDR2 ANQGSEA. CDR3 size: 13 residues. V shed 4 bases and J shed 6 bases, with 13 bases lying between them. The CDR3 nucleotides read TGCAGCGTTGGGTGGGGGAGTAGTCAGCCCCAGCATTTT. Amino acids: CSVGWGSSQPQHF.

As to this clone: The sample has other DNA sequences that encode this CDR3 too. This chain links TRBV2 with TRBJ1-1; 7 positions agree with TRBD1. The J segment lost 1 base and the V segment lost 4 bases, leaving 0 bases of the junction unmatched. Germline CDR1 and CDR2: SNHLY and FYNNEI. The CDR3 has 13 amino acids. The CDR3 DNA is TGTGCCAGCAGTGGACAGGGGAACACTGAAGCTTTCTTT. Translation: CASSGQGNTEAFF.

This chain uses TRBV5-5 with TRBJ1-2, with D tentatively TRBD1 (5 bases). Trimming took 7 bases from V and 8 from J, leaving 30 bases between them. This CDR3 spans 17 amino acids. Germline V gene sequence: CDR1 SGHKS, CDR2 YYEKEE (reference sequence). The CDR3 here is CASHPPGRPLGVEGYTF. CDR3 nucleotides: TGTGCCAGCCACCCTCCGGGACGGCCTTTAGGGGTCGAGGGCTACACCTTC.

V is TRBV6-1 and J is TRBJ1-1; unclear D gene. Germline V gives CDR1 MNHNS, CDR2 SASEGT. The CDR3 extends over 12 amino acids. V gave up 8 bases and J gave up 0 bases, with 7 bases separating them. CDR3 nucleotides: TGTGCCAGCGTGAAGTTGAACACTGAAGCTTTCTTT. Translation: CASVKLNTEAFF.

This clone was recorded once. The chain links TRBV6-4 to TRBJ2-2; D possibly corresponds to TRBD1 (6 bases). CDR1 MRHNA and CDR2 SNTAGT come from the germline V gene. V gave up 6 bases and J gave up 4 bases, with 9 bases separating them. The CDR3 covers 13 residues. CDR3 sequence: CASRGAGTGELFF. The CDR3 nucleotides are TGTGCCAGCAGGGGGGCCGGCACCGGGGAGCTGTTTTTT.

CDR3 DNA: TGTGCCTGGAGTGTTTTGGGGGCGGGCACTGAAGCTTTCTTT. Its protein product is CAWSVLGAGTEAFF. This chain joins TRBV30 and TRBJ1-1, with D possibly being TRBD1 (6 bases). Between the trimmed V and J ends, which lost 0 bases and 4 bases, there was a span of 12 bases. Germline CDR1 reads GTSNPN; CDR2 reads SVGIG (reference sequence). This CDR3 has 14 amino acids.

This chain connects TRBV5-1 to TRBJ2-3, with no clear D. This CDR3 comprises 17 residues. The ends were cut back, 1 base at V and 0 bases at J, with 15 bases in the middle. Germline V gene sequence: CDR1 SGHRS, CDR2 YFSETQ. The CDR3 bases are TGCGCCAGCAGCTTGAACCCCCCGGATATAAGCACAGATACGCAGTATTTT. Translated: CASSLNPPDISTDTQYF.

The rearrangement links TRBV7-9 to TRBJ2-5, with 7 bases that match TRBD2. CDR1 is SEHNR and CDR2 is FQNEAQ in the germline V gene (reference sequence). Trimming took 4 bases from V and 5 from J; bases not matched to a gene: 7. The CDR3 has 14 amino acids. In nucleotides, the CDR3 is TGTGCCAGCAGCTCAAGCGGGGCCGTGGAGACCCAGTACTTC. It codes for CASSSSGAVETQYF.

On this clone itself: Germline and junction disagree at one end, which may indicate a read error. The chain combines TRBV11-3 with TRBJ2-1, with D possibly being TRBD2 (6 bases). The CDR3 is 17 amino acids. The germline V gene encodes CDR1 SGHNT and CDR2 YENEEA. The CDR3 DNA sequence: TGTGCCAGCAGCTTGACCCCCCCGGCGGGATCCTCCAATGAGCAGTTCTTC. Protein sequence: CASSLTPPAGSSNEQFF.

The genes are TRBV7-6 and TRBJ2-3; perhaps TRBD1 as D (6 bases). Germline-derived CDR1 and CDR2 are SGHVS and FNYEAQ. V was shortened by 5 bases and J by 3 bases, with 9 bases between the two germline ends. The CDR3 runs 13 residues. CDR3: CASSLQGTDTQYF. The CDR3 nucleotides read TGTGCCAGCAGCCTACAGGGAACAGATACGCAGTATTTT.

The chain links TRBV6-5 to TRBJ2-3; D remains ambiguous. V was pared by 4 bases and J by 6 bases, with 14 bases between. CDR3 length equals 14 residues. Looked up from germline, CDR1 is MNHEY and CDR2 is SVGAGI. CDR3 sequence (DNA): TGTGCCAGCAGTTCGGTAAACCTTTGGGATACGCAGTATTTT. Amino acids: CASSSVNLWDTQYF.

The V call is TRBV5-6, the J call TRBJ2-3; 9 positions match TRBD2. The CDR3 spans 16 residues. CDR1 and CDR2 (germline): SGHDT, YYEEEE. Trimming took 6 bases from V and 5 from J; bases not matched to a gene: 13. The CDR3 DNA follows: TGTGCCAGCACCCTATCAGGGGCGGGAGGGAGAGATACGCAGTATTTT. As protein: CASTLSGAGGRDTQYF.

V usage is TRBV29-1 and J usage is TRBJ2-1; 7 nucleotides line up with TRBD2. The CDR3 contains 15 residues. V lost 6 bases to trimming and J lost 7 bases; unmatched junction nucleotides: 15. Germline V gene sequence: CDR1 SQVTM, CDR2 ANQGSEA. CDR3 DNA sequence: TGCAGCGTGGAAACGGGGAGGGCCTTGGGGAATGAGCAGTTCTTC. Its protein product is CSVETGRALGNEQFF.

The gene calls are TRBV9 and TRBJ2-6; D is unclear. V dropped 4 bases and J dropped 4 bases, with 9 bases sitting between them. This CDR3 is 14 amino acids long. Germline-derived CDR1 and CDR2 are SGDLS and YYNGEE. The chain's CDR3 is CASSPETGANVLTF. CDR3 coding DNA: TGTGCCAGCAGCCCCGAGACCGGGGCCAACGTCCTGACTTTC.

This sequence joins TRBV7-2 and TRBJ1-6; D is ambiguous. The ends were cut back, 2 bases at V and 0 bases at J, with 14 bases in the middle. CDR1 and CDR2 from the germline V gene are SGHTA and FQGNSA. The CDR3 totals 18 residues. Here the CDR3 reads CASSLYSSPSSYNSPLHF. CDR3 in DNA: TGTGCCAGCAGCTTATATTCGTCCCCGAGCTCCTATAATTCACCCCTCCACTTT.

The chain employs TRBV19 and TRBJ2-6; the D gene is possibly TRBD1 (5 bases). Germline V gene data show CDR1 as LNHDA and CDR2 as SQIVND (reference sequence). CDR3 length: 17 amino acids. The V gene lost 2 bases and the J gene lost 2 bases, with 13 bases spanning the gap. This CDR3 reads CASSIWQGVAGANVLTF. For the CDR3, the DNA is TGTGCCAGTAGTATATGGCAGGGTGTCGCTGGGGCCAACGTCCTGACTTTC.